This T cell receptor (beta chain) originates from a study of blood T cell repertoires in COVID-19. Across the whole study: Whether acute or convalescent, the COVID-19 samples came from the United States, Italy and Spain. In each case, the material was cDNA or gDNA derived from T cells, B-cell-depleted T cells, or PBMCs.

Only in-frame clones appear in the TCRdb table, and some are missing; sequencing was by immunoSEQ multiplex PCR. The table has under 75,000 clones, roughly 81% seen once. The CDR3 has 14 amino acids. J lost 4 bases, V lost 5 bases, and 5 bases had no gene match. Germline V CDR1 and CDR2: MDHEN, SYDVKM. The sample was peripheral blood. The source of this sequence is a man older than 75 with acute or convalescent COVID-19. This chain links TRBV28 with TRBJ2-5; 9 bases match TRBD2. CDR3 residues: CASSRSGSSETQYF. In nucleotides, the CDR3 is TGTGCCAGCAGTCGTAGCGGGAGCTCAGAGACCCAGTACTTC.